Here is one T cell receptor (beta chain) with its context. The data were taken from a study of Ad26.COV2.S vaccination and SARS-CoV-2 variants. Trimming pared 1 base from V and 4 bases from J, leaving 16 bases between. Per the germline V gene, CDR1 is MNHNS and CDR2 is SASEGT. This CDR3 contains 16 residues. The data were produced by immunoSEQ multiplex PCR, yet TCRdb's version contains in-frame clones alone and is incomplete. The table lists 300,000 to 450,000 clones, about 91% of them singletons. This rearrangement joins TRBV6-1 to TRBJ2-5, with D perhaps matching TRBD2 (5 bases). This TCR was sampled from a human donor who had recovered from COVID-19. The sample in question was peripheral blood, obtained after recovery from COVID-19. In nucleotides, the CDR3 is TGTGCCAGCAGTGAAGATTCGGGGTCGAGCGGAGAGACCCAGTACTTC. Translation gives CASSEDSGSSGETQYF.